Below, 6 T cell receptor beta chains from the same sample are listed, as sequenced in a study of blood T cell repertoires in COVID-19. Method: immunoSEQ multiplex PCR; TCRdb's copy keeps in-frame clones and lacks some. This table holds some 150,000 clones, roughly 80% found once. Sequenced input: peripheral blood. The receptors originated from a middle-aged woman with active or convalescent COVID-19.

The chain is built from TRBV6-5 and TRBJ2-7; 10 bases are shared with TRBD2. With V trimmed by 4 bases and J by 2 bases, 2 bases remained unmatched. The CDR3 sequence is 14 residues long. Germline V CDR1 and CDR2: MNHEY, SVGAGI. CDR3 region: CASSFSGGAYEQYF. CDR3 nucleotides: TGTGCCAGCAGTTTCAGCGGGGGGGCCTACGAGCAGTACTTC.

This clone occurred a few times. The chain links TRBV27 to TRBJ2-7; D may be TRBD2 (5 bases). CDR3 length: 13 residues. Trimming cost V 9 bases and J 4 bases, with 16 bases left between them. Germline values: CDR1 MNHEY, CDR2 SMNVEV (reference sequence). DNA of the CDR3: TGTGCCAGTGGACTTGGGGTTTCTTACGAGCAGTACTTC. Amino acids: CASGLGVSYEQYF.

The chain has TRBV5-1 and TRBJ2-7; D might be TRBD2 (5 bases). The germline V and J ends were trimmed by 0 bases and 0 bases, with 10 bases remaining between them. This CDR3 contains 15 residues. The germline V gene has CDR1 SGHRS and CDR2 YFSETQ. CDR3 region: CASSLGSGYSYEQYF. In DNA, the CDR3 is TGCGCCAGCAGCTTGGGGAGCGGCTACTCCTACGAGCAGTACTTC.

The chain employs TRBV5-1 and TRBJ2-5, with a tentative D call TRBD2 (5 bases). Deletions cut 4 bases from V and 4 bases from J, with 14 bases between. CDR1 is SGHRS, CDR2 YFSETQ, per germline. This CDR3 region has 14 residues. The CDR3 DNA is TGCGCCAGCAGCCGGAATAGCGCTATAGAGACCCAGTACTTC. Its translation: CASSRNSAIETQYF.

CDR3 residues: CASSEGGYQPQHF. The CDR3 DNA reads as TGTGCCAGCAGTGAGGGGGGTTATCAGCCCCAGCATTTT. The chain has TRBV2 and TRBJ1-5, with D tentatively TRBD1 (5 bases). Germline values: CDR1 SNHLY, CDR2 FYNNEI. CDR3 size: 13 residues. Trimming removed 3 bases from V and 5 bases from J, with 8 bases in between.

CDR3 sequence (DNA): TGTGCCAGCAGTTTAGGGCCTGGGGCCAACGTCCTGACTTTC. Translating gives CASSLGPGANVLTF. The chain combines TRBV28 with TRBJ2-6; D ambiguous. Trimming removed 2 bases at V and 2 bases at J, with 4 bases between. CDR1 is MDHEN, CDR2 SYDVKM, per germline. This CDR3 spans 14 amino acids.